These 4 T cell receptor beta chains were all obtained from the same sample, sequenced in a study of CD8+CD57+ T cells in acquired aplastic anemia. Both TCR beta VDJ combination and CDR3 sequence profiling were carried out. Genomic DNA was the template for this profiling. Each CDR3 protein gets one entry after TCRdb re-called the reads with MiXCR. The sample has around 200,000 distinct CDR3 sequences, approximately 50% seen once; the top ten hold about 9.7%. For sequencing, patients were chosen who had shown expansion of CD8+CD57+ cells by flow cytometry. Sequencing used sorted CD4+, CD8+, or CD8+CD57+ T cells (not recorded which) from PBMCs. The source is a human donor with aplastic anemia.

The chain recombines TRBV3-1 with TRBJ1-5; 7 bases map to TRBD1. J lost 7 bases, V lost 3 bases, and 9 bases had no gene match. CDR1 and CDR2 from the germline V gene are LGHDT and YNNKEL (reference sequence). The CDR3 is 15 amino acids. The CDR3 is CASSQSTGVGQPQHF. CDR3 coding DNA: TGTGCCAGCAGCCAGAGTACAGGGGTCGGACAGCCCCAGCATTTT.

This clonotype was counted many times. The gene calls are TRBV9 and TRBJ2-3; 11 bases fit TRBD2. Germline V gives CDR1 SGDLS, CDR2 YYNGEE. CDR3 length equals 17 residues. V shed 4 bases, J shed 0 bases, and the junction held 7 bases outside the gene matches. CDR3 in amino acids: CASSFGRTSGSTDTQYF. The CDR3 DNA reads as TGTGCCAGCAGCTTCGGAAGGACTAGCGGGAGCACAGATACGCAGTATTTT.

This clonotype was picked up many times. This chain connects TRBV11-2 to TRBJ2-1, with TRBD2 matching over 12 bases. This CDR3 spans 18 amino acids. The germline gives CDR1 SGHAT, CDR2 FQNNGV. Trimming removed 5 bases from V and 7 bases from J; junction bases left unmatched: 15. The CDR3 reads CASSKSNLAGGQVNEQFF. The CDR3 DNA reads TGTGCCAGCAGCAAATCGAACCTAGCGGGAGGGCAGGTGAATGAGCAGTTCTTC.

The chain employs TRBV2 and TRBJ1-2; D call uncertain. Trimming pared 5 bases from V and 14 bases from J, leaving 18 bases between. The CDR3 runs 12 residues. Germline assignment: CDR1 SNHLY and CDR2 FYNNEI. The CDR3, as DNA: TGTGCCAGCAGTCAATCCTTCCCCAAGGATACCTTC. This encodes CASSQSFPKDTF. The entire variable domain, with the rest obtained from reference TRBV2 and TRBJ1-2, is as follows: EPEVTQTPSHQVTQMGQEVILRCVPISNHLYFYWYRQILGQKVEFLVSFYNNEISEKSEIFDDQFSVERPDGSNFTLKIRSTKLEDSAMYFCASSQSFPKDTFGSGTRLTVV.